This note documents a single T cell receptor (beta chain) sequence. Deletions cut 0 bases from V and 8 bases from J, with 13 bases between. The CDR3 extends over 15 amino acids. Germline assignment: CDR1 ENHRY and CDR2 SYGVKD. The data were obtained in a study of human T cells and chemical hapten exposure. Overall study: There were per-sample TCR yield variations, arising mainly from small pooled library volume differences.

MiXCR was run by TCRdb on the RACE reads, yielding one entry per CDR3 protein. The sample has about 52,000 distinct CDR3 sequences; approximately 11% are singletons. Time point: patch test 1, 2 weeks after DPC sensitization. Treatment denoted: therapeutic diphenylcyclopropenone sensitization with weekly scalp DPC. The total RNA was obtained from whole blood that was not fractionated. The chain links TRBV10-3 to TRBJ1-4; the D gene is possibly TRBD1 (6 bases). The input for sequencing was whole blood, taken in connection with sensitization to the hapten diphenylcyclopropenone (DPC). This receptor was obtained from a middle-aged woman with alopecia areata. Some clones in this sample may be carry-over from other donors' samples. Here the CDR3 reads CAISESMGAVEKLFF. CDR3 coding DNA: TGTGCCATCAGTGAGTCGATGGGGGCCGTGGAAAAACTGTTTTTT.